What follows are 18 T cell receptor beta chains derived from one specimen sequenced in a study of blood T cell repertoires in COVID-19. Method: immunoSEQ multiplex PCR; TCRdb's copy keeps in-frame clones and lacks some. The table records hundreds of thousands of clones, roughly 84% of them present only once. The material sequenced was PBMCs or T cells enriched from blood (not recorded which). The receptors shown here come from a woman aged 18-30 years who had been exposed to COVID-19.

This chain joins TRBV13 and TRBJ1-2; D is uncertain. Germline CDR1 and CDR2: PRHDT and FYEKMQ (reference sequence). The CDR3 covers 13 residues. The germline V and J ends were trimmed by 8 bases and 3 bases, with 13 bases remaining between them. The CDR3, as DNA: TGTGCCAGCGGACTAGGGAAGGACTATGGCTACACCTTC. This translates into CASGLGKDYGYTF.

The CDR3 DNA follows: TGTGCCAGCAGGATGAACAGGGGGGTTGTTGGGGCCAACGTCCTGACTTTC. This encodes CASRMNRGVVGANVLTF. The V and J genes are TRBV27 and TRBJ2-6; 8 bases align to TRBD1. CDR3 length equals 17 residues. V was clipped by 6 bases and J by 3 bases; unmatched bases: 10. Germline CDR1 and CDR2: MNHEY and SMNVEV (reference sequence).

J is TRBJ2-2 and V is TRBV10-3, with a tentative D call TRBD2 (7 bases). The CDR3 is made up of 14 amino acids. The V gene lost 0 bases and the J gene lost 6 bases, with 8 bases spanning the gap. Germline V lookup: CDR1 ENHRY, CDR2 SYGVKD. The CDR3 region is CAISESGGPGELFF. Here the CDR3 DNA reads TGTGCCATCAGTGAGTCGGGGGGGCCCGGGGAGCTGTTTTTT.

The genes are TRBV28 and TRBJ2-3; perhaps TRBD2 as D (6 bases). The CDR3 consists of 16 residues. The germline gives CDR1 MDHEN, CDR2 SYDVKM. Trimming cost V 5 bases and J 4 bases, with 19 bases left between them. This chain's CDR3 is CASSARSGYDADTQYF. The CDR3 coding sequence is TGTGCCAGCAGTGCGCGTAGCGGTTACGACGCAGATACGCAGTATTTT.

This clone was found once. V is TRBV5-5 and J is TRBJ1-2, with D uncertain. V was shortened by 2 bases and J by 4 bases, with 12 bases between the two germline ends. Germline V lookup: CDR1 SGHKS, CDR2 YYEKEE (reference sequence). The CDR3 loop spans 14 amino acids. CDR3 in amino acids: CASSFNPPSYGYTF. The CDR3 DNA reads as TGTGCCAGCAGCTTTAACCCACCCAGCTATGGCTACACCTTC. Drawing the rest from reference TRBV5-5 and TRBJ1-2, the complete variable domain is DAGVTQSPTHLIKTRGQQVTLRCSPISGHKSVSWYQQVLGQGPQFIFQYYEKEERGRGNFPDRFSARQFPNYSSELNVNALLLGDSALYLCASSFNPPSYGYTFGSGTRLTVV.

J is TRBJ1-4 and V is TRBV19; 9 nucleotides agree with TRBD1. Unmatched junction bases numbered 6, after V lost 7 bases and J lost 6 bases. Germline CDR1 LNHDA, CDR2 SQIVND (reference sequence). The CDR3 runs 14 residues. This CDR3 reads CASMNRGRDEKLFF. The CDR3 DNA sequence: TGTGCCAGTATGAACAGGGGGCGTGATGAAAAACTGTTTTTT. Variable domain in full (rest from reference TRBV19 and TRBJ1-4): DGGITQSPKYLFRKEGQNVTLSCEQNLNHDAMYWYRQDPGQGLRLIYYSQIVNDFQKGDIAEGYSVSREKKESFPLTVTSAQKNPTAFYLCASMNRGRDEKLFFGSGTQLSVL.

This sequence joins TRBV9 and TRBJ2-1; TRBD2 aligns across 12 bases. The trim removed 0 bases at V and 6 bases at J, leaving 1 base unmatched. From germline, CDR1 is SGDLS and CDR2 YYNGEE. The CDR3 consists of 15 residues. The CDR3 sequence is CASSVELAGGNEQFF. The DNA of the CDR3 is TGTGCCAGCAGCGTAGAACTAGCGGGAGGCAATGAGCAGTTCTTC.

This chain joins TRBV5-1 and TRBJ2-2, with TRBD2 matching over 13 bases. Trimming at V came to 3 bases and at J to 5 bases, leaving 4 bases not matched to a gene. CDR1 and CDR2 from the germline V gene are SGHRS and YFSETQ. CDR3 length equals 16 residues. The CDR3, as DNA: TGCGCCAGCAGCTGGACTAGCGGGAGATCGACCGGGGAGCTGTTTTTT. This encodes CASSWTSGRSTGELFF.

The DNA of the CDR3 is TGTGCCAGCAGCTTAGATCCCGGACTAGCGGCAGAGCAGTTCTTC. Its translation: CASSLDPGLAAEQFF. The V gene is TRBV11-2, the J gene TRBJ2-1, with 10 bases matching TRBD2. J lost 10 bases, V lost 0 bases, and 6 bases had no gene match. The CDR3 loop spans 15 amino acids. The germline CDR1 and CDR2 sequences are SGHAT and FQNNGV.

The chain joins TRBV10-2 to TRBJ1-5, with a tentative D call TRBD1 (5 bases). This CDR3 is built from 15 residues. V was shortened by 1 base and J by 2 bases, with 9 bases between the two germline ends. Germline lookup yields CDR1 WSHSY and CDR2 SAAADI. This CDR3 reads CASSEWGAGNQPQHF. As DNA, the CDR3 is TGCGCCAGCAGTGAGTGGGGCGCAGGCAATCAGCCCCAGCATTTT.

The chain joins TRBV6-5 to TRBJ2-7; 7 bases are a match to TRBD1. J lost 5 bases, V lost 2 bases, and 3 bases had no gene match. Germline loops: CDR1 MNHEY, CDR2 SVGAGI. The length of the CDR3 is 13 residues. The CDR3 region has the DNA TGTGCCAGCAGTTACGGACAGGTTAACGAGCAGTACTTC. This encodes CASSYGQVNEQYF.

The chain recombines TRBV18 with TRBJ2-1; no reliable D call. In germline, CDR1 is KGHSH, CDR2 LQKENI. Trimming left V 2 bases short and J 9 bases short, with 14 bases between. CDR3 size: 14 residues. CDR3 in DNA: TGTGCCAGCTCACCAATTAGTGACATTGGTGAGCAGTTCTTC. As protein: CASSPISDIGEQFF.

This chain joins TRBV18 and TRBJ1-2; 7 nucleotides match TRBD1. The CDR3 is made up of 13 amino acids. Trimming at V came to 4 bases and at J to 6 bases, leaving 5 bases not matched to a gene. From germline, CDR1 is KGHSH and CDR2 LQKENI. The DNA for the CDR3 is TGTGCCAGCTCACTCGGGACAGATCATGGCTACACCTTC. Translation gives CASSLGTDHGYTF.

This clone was recorded once. This sequence joins TRBV18 and TRBJ2-7; D possibly corresponds to TRBD2 (6 bases). V was cut by 4 bases and J by 0 bases, with 13 bases left in between. Looked up from germline, CDR1 is KGHSH and CDR2 is LQKENI. This CDR3 has 15 amino acids. CDR3 in DNA: TGTGCCAGCTCACAAGGACGGGGGAGCTCCTACGAGCAGTACTTC. The encoded protein is CASSQGRGSSYEQYF.

This clone occurred once. The chain employs TRBV14 and TRBJ1-1; 7 bases match TRBD1. Germline values: CDR1 SGHDN, CDR2 FVKESK. With V trimmed by 0 bases and J by 4 bases, 5 bases remained unmatched. The length of the CDR3 is 15 residues. As DNA, the CDR3 is TGTGCCAGCAGCCAAGACGGGGCAGGGGGCACTGAAGCTTTCTTT. Translating gives CASSQDGAGGTEAFF.

The chain couples TRBV7-9 to TRBJ1-6; TRBD1 might be the D (5 bases). This CDR3 has 16 amino acids. V was clipped by 3 bases and J by 8 bases, with 17 bases between them. Germline CDR1 reads SEHNR; CDR2 reads FQNEAQ (reference sequence). CDR3 coding DNA: TGTGCCAGCAGCTTCGGAGGGGCCTTGGGTGATTCACCCCTCCACTTT. It codes for CASSFGGALGDSPLHF.

The chain has TRBV2 and TRBJ2-7; D is possibly TRBD1 (5 bases). CDR3 length: 16 amino acids. Germline V gene sequence: CDR1 SNHLY, CDR2 FYNNEI. Between the trimmed V and J ends, which lost 3 bases and 1 base, there was a span of 16 bases. The CDR3 DNA reads as TGTGCCAGCAGTGAGTCACAGGTACTCGGATCCTACGAGCAGTACTTC. It is translated as CASSESQVLGSYEQYF.

V gene TRBV18 combines with J gene TRBJ2-7; D possibly corresponds to TRBD2 (6 bases). V was pared by 3 bases and J by 1 base, with 13 bases between. The germline V gene has CDR1 KGHSH and CDR2 LQKENI. The CDR3 length is 15 residues. In DNA form, the CDR3 reads TGTGCCAGCTCACCCACGGTAGGGAGGTCCTACGAGCAGTACTTC. Its protein is CASSPTVGRSYEQYF.